Listed here are 2 T cell receptor beta chains from one sample, sequenced in a study of blood T cell repertoires in COVID-19. The protocol was immunoSEQ multiplex PCR, while the TCRdb copy is restricted to in-frame clones and leaves out a portion. The table includes approximately 150,000 clones, around nine tenths detected once. The sample taken for sequencing was peripheral blood. The receptors derive from a woman aged 45-60 years with active or convalescent COVID-19.

J is TRBJ1-1 and V is TRBV2; tentative D call: TRBD1 (5 bases). CDR1 and CDR2 (germline): SNHLY, FYNNEI. V was shortened by 4 bases and J by 8 bases, with 14 bases between the two germline ends. This CDR3 comprises 13 residues. CDR3 DNA: TGTGCCAGCAGTGGAGGACCGAAGGGGGAAGCTTTCTTT. Amino acid sequence: CASSGGPKGEAFF.

The rearrangement joins TRBV28 to TRBJ2-1; D is unresolved. The ends were cut back, 0 bases at V and 12 bases at J, with 9 bases in the middle. CDR3 size: 12 residues. Germline CDR1 and CDR2: MDHEN and SYDVKM. CDR3 sequence: CASSLWSGWQFF. The CDR3 DNA is TGTGCCAGCAGTTTATGGTCAGGATGGCAGTTCTTC. Based on the CDR3 plus reference TRBV28 and TRBJ2-1, the full variable domain is DVKVTQSSRYLVKRTGEKVFLECVQDMDHENMFWYRQDPGLGLRLIYFSYDVKMKEKGDIPEGYSVSREKKERFSLILESASTNQTSMYLCASSLWSGWQFFGPGTRLTVL.